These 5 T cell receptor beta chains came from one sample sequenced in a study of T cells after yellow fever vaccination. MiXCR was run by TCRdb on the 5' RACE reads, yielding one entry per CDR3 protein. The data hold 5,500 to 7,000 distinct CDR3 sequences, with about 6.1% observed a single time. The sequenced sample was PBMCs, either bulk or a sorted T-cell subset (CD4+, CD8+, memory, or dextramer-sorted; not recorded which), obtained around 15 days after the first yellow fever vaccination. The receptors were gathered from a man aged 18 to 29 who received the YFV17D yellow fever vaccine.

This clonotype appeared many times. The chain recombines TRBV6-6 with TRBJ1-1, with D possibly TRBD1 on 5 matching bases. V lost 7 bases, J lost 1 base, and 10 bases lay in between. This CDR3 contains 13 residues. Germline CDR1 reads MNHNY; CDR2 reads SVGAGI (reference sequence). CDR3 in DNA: TGTGCCAGCAAAGAAGGGACGAACACTGAAGCTTTCTTT. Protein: CASKEGTNTEAFF.

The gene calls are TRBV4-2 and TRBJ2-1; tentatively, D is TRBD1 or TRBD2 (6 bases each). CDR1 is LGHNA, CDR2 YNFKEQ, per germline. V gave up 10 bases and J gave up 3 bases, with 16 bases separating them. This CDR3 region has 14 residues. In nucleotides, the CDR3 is TGTGCCATGAGCCCCGGGGGCCTCTACAATGAGCAGTTCTTC. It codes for CAMSPGGLYNEQFF.

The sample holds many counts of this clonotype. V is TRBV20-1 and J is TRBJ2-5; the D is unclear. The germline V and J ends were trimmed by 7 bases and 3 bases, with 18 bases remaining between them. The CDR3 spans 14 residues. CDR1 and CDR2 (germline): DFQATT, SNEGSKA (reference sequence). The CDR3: CSVPALPFKETQYF. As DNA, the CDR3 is TGCAGTGTCCCGGCGCTACCTTTCAAAGAGACCCAGTACTTC.

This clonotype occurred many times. The CDR3: CASSLDLGLPHYGYTF. DNA for the CDR3: TGCGCCAGCAGCTTGGATTTGGGTCTACCACACTATGGCTACACCTTC. The chain is built from TRBV5-1 and TRBJ1-2; D gene uncertain. The germline gives CDR1 SGHRS, CDR2 YFSETQ. The CDR3 is 16 amino acids. Trimming shortened V by 0 bases and J by 3 bases, and 15 bases separated the two germline ends.

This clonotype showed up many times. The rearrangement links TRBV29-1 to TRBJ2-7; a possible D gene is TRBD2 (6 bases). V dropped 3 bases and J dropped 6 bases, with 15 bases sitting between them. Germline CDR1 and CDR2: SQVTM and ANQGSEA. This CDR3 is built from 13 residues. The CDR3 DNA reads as TGCAGCGTTGATCGTCTAGGAGGGGCCGAGCAGTACTTC. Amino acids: CSVDRLGGAEQYF.